The 4 T cell receptor beta chains presented below share a single source sample, sequenced in a study of blood T cells in healthy people across ages. The authors ran a second PCR of about 6 to 11 cycles using a sample-barcoded 5' primer and a J-beta primer mix. TCRdb independently ran MiXCR on the 5' RACE reads; one entry per CDR3 protein. The sample holds hundreds of thousands of distinct CDR3 sequences, over 40% seen once. The sequenced material came from blood. All receptors come from a woman older than 75 in good health.

This chain joins TRBV29-1 and TRBJ2-7; D gene unclear. V was cut by 0 bases and J by 3 bases, with 9 bases left in between. The V gene's germline CDR1 is SQVTM and CDR2 ANQGSEA. This CDR3 spans 13 amino acids. The CDR3 coding sequence is TGCAGCGTTGAAGATCTTACGAACTACGAGCAGTACTTC. Amino acid sequence: CSVEDLTNYEQYF.

This chain joins TRBV7-9 and TRBJ2-5; tentative D call: TRBD1 (6 bases). In germline, CDR1 is SEHNR, CDR2 FQNEAQ (reference sequence). V lost 0 bases and J 1 base, leaving 15 bases between the germline ends. The CDR3 is 17 amino acids. CDR3 sequence: CASSLALTDRRQETQYF. The CDR3 DNA sequence: TGTGCCAGCAGCTTAGCCCTAACGGACAGACGCCAAGAGACCCAGTACTTC.

This clonotype was counted only a few times. V and J are TRBV5-1 and TRBJ1-2; TRBD1 is a possible D gene (5 bases). CDR3 size: 14 residues. Trimming cost V 4 bases and J 12 bases, with 22 bases left between them. Per germline, CDR1 SGHRS and CDR2 YFSETQ. The CDR3 loop reads CASSASQGNVIDTF. CDR3 in DNA: TGCGCCAGCAGCGCCTCTCAGGGAAATGTTATCGACACCTTC. The full variable domain, in which reference TRBV5-1 and TRBJ1-2 provide the parts outside the CDR3, is KAGVTQTPRYLIKTRGQQVTLSCSPISGHRSVSWYQQTPGQGLQFLFEYFSETQRNKGNFPGRFSGRQFSNSRSEMNVSTLELGDSALYLCASSASQGNVIDTFGSGTRLTVV.

The V gene is TRBV20-1, the J gene TRBJ2-1; the D is unclear. Germline CDR1 reads DFQATT; CDR2 reads SNEGSKA (reference sequence). The CDR3 consists of 11 residues. Between the trimmed V and J ends, which lost 5 bases and 10 bases, there was a span of 12 bases. This CDR3 is CSAPRATEQFF. The DNA of the CDR3 is TGCAGTGCTCCTCGGGCCACGGAGCAGTTCTTC.